Listed below are T cell receptor beta chains from one sample, sequenced in a study of T-cell memory formation after mild COVID-19. TCRdb passed the 5' RACE reads through MiXCR, listing each CDR3 protein once. Of about 390,000 distinct CDR3 sequences listed, 21% were seen once; the top ten hold 12%. Sequencing was done on a sample of PBMCs or a T cell subset sorted from them (not recorded which). The receptors derive from an adult woman who had mild COVID-19 (a few samples of this study predate the infection). Cell type and time point are not known. Both conserved end residues are part of each CDR3. D genes are given only for firm matches. A clone size is listed for some rows: how often the clone was seen (once, few, many), or a class if it is expanded.

J: TRBJ2-1; D: TRBD2; size: NA; V: TRBV3-1; CDR3: CASSQEGTSGYNEQFF; DNA: TGTGCCAGCAGCCAAGAAGGGACTAGCGGTTACAATGAGCAGTTCTTC
J: TRBJ2-7; D: NA; size: NA; V: TRBV9; CDR3: CASSFLSTGKRSEQYF; DNA: TGTGCCAGCAGCTTTCTGTCGACGGGAAAAAGGAGCGAGCAGTACTTC
J: TRBJ2-1; D: NA; size: few; V: TRBV9; CDR3: CASSVGWGDEQFF; DNA: TGTGCCAGCAGCGTCGGCTGGGGGGATGAGCAGTTCTTC
J: TRBJ1-1; D: NA; size: few; V: TRBV5-1; CDR3: CASSLDGVTEAFF; DNA: TGCGCCAGCAGCTTGGATGGGGTCACTGAAGCTTTCTTT
J: TRBJ2-7; D: NA; size: few; V: TRBV29-1; CDR3: CSVKTDSYEQYF; DNA: TGCAGCGTCAAGACTGACTCCTACGAGCAGTACTTC
J: TRBJ2-5; D: NA; size: few; V: TRBV14; CDR3: CASSQAVFGETQYF; DNA: TGTGCCAGCAGCCAAGCGGTTTTTGGGGAGACCCAGTACTTC
J: TRBJ2-5; D: TRBD2; size: NA; V: TRBV7-2; CDR3: CASSLPTSGVETQYF; DNA: TGTGCCAGCAGCTTACCGACTAGCGGGGTGGAGACCCAGTACTTC
J: TRBJ1-2; D: TRBD1; size: NA; V: TRBV5-6; CDR3: CASSTGTGGGYTF; DNA: TGTGCCAGCAGCACGGGGACAGGGGGTGGCTACACCTTC
J: TRBJ2-2; D: TRBD1; size: NA; V: TRBV30; CDR3: CAWSQQGTGELFF; DNA: TGTGCCTGGAGCCAACAGGGGACCGGGGAGCTGTTTTTT
J: TRBJ1-6; D: NA; size: NA; V: TRBV5-1; CDR3: CASSPDGGNNSPLHF; DNA: TGCGCCAGCAGTCCCGATGGGGGGAATAATTCACCCCTCCACTTT
J: TRBJ1-5; D: NA; size: NA; V: TRBV12-3/TRBV12-4; CDR3: CASTAPGARGQPQHF; DNA: TGTGCCAGCACTGCTCCGGGAGCCCGGGGTCAGCCCCAGCATTTT
J: TRBJ2-5; D: NA; size: few; V: TRBV12-3/TRBV12-4; CDR3: CASSFTGLDQETQYF; DNA: TGTGCCAGCAGTTTCACAGGTCTCGACCAAGAGACCCAGTACTTC
J: TRBJ1-6; D: NA; size: few; V: TRBV18; CDR3: CASSFQGANSPLHF; DNA: TGTGCCAGCTCATTCCAGGGAGCGAATTCACCCCTCCACTTT
J: TRBJ2-3; D: TRBD2; size: few; V: TRBV5-4; CDR3: CASSLQRERGTDTQYF; DNA: TGTGCCAGCAGCTTGCAGCGGGAGAGGGGGACAGATACGCAGTATTTT
J: TRBJ1-1; D: NA; size: few; V: TRBV12-3/TRBV12-4; CDR3: CASSWGGRDTEAFF; DNA: TGTGCCAGCAGTTGGGGGGGGCGGGACACTGAAGCTTTCTTT
J: TRBJ2-7; D: NA; size: NA; V: TRBV4-2; CDR3: CASSSRPAAESSYEQYF; DNA: TGTGCCAGCAGCTCTCGGCCGGCAGCGGAGAGCTCCTACGAGCAGTACTTC
J: TRBJ2-1; D: TRBD1; size: NA; V: TRBV7-6; CDR3: CASRAGTGGTLSYNEQFF; DNA: TGTGCCAGCAGGGCCGGGACAGGGGGTACGTTATCCTACAATGAGCAGTTCTTC
J: TRBJ2-7; D: NA; size: NA; V: TRBV9; CDR3: CASSTDRDKYYEQYF; DNA: TGTGCCAGCAGTACGGACCGGGACAAGTACTACGAGCAGTACTTC
J: TRBJ2-7; D: NA; size: few; V: TRBV4-3; CDR3: CASSQEPPTGHYEQYF; DNA: TGCGCCAGCAGCCAAGAGCCGCCGACAGGCCACTACGAGCAGTACTTC
J: TRBJ2-1; D: TRBD1; size: few; V: TRBV20-1; CDR3: CSALDRGSRSYNEQFF; DNA: TGCAGTGCTTTGGACAGGGGAAGTAGGTCCTACAATGAGCAGTTCTTC
J: TRBJ2-1; D: TRBD2; size: many; V: TRBV11-2; CDR3: CASSLGGTSGSNEQFF; DNA: TGTGCCAGCAGTTTGGGGGGGACTAGCGGGAGCAATGAGCAGTTCTTC
J: TRBJ2-7; D: NA; size: NA; V: TRBV6-2/TRBV6-3; CDR3: CASSPLGQYF; DNA: TGTGCCAGCAGTCCCCTGGGGCAGTACTTC
J: TRBJ2-7; D: NA; size: NA; V: TRBV10-3; CDR3: CAIRVTQGYEQYF; DNA: TGTGCCATCAGGGTGACACAGGGCTACGAGCAGTACTTC
J: TRBJ2-5; D: NA; size: NA; V: TRBV7-7; CDR3: CASSLAHGGGETQYF; DNA: TGTGCTAGCAGCTTAGCGCATGGTGGTGGAGAGACCCAGTACTTC
J: TRBJ1-5; D: NA; size: NA; V: TRBV4-1; CDR3: CASLARLDQPQHF; DNA: TGCGCCAGCCTCGCGCGGCTCGATCAGCCCCAGCATTTT
J: TRBJ1-2; D: NA; size: few; V: TRBV11-2; CDR3: CASSLEPSSGFGYGYTF; DNA: TGTGCCAGCAGCTTAGAACCCTCGTCAGGGTTCGGCTATGGCTACACCTTC
J: TRBJ2-2; D: NA; size: few; V: TRBV7-9; CDR3: CASSLRGPLTGELFF; DNA: TGTGCCAGCAGCTTAAGAGGGCCGCTCACCGGGGAGCTGTTTTTT
J: TRBJ1-1; D: NA; size: NA; V: TRBV12-3/TRBV12-4; CDR3: CASSHPGSGTEAFF; DNA: TGTGCCAGCAGTCACCCAGGGTCAGGGACTGAAGCTTTCTTT
J: TRBJ1-2; D: NA; size: NA; V: TRBV25-1; CDR3: CASTRGDYYGYTF; DNA: TGTGCCAGCACCCGCGGGGACTACTATGGCTACACCTTC
J: TRBJ1-1; D: NA; size: few; V: TRBV4-2; CDR3: CASSQDRDGEAFF; DNA: TGTGCCAGCAGCCAAGATCGGGATGGGGAAGCTTTCTTT
J: TRBJ2-6; D: TRBD1; size: NA; V: TRBV7-3; CDR3: CASSLSEQGASGANVLTF; DNA: TGTGCCAGCAGCTTATCGGAACAGGGGGCTTCTGGGGCCAACGTCCTGACTTTC
J: TRBJ2-1; D: NA; size: few; V: TRBV24-1; CDR3: CATSDKGATYNEQFF; DNA: TGTGCCACCAGTGATAAAGGGGCGACCTACAATGAGCAGTTCTTC
J: TRBJ2-1; D: NA; size: NA; V: TRBV5-6; CDR3: CASHGLLAGPYNEQFF; DNA: TGTGCCAGCCACGGGTTGCTCGCGGGGCCCTACAATGAGCAGTTCTTC
J: TRBJ2-2; D: NA; size: NA; V: TRBV14; CDR3: CASSLRVAANTGELFF; DNA: TGTGCCAGCAGCCTACGGGTAGCAGCGAACACCGGGGAGCTGTTTTTT
J: TRBJ1-1; D: TRBD1; size: few; V: TRBV19; CDR3: CASKKGGQGAANTEAFF; DNA: TGTGCCAGTAAAAAAGGGGGACAGGGAGCGGCGAACACTGAAGCTTTCTTT
J: TRBJ2-4; D: NA; size: NA; V: TRBV5-6; CDR3: CASSSVQNIQYF; DNA: TGTGCCAGCAGCTCAGTCCAAAACATTCAGTACTTC
J: TRBJ2-5; D: TRBD1; size: once; V: TRBV14; CDR3: CASSQGSGQVKTQYF; DNA: TGTGCCAGCAGCCAAGGCTCGGGACAGGTTAAGACCCAGTACTTC
J: TRBJ2-7; D: NA; size: few; V: TRBV5-1; CDR3: CASSLVAGNAYEQYF; DNA: TGCGCCAGCAGCTTGGTGGCAGGTAACGCTTACGAGCAGTACTTC
J: TRBJ1-1; D: TRBD1; size: NA; V: TRBV15; CDR3: CATSIPGQFMNTEAFF; DNA: TGTGCCACCAGCATACCGGGACAGTTCATGAACACTGAAGCTTTCTTT
J: TRBJ1-3; D: NA; size: NA; V: TRBV28; CDR3: CASSSPSELSLYF; DNA: TGTGCCAGCAGTTCACCATCAGAGCTTTCCCTATATTTT
J: TRBJ2-7; D: NA; size: many; V: TRBV25-1; CDR3: CASSVDSYEQYF; DNA: TGTGCCAGCAGTGTTGACAGCTACGAGCAGTACTTC
J: TRBJ1-2; D: NA; size: few; V: TRBV6-5; CDR3: CASRRGGVNGYTF; DNA: TGTGCCAGCAGGAGGGGAGGGGTTAATGGCTACACCTTC
J: TRBJ1-2; D: NA; size: NA; V: TRBV20-1; CDR3: CSARVSGVNHYGYTF; DNA: TGCAGTGCTAGAGTATCAGGGGTGAACCATTACGGCTACACCTTC
J: TRBJ2-1; D: NA; size: NA; V: TRBV5-8; CDR3: CASNRGTTSYNEQFF; DNA: TGTGCCAGCAACCGAGGGACCACCTCCTACAATGAGCAGTTCTTC
J: TRBJ1-2; D: NA; size: NA; V: TRBV12-3/TRBV12-4; CDR3: CASSLGWGAYGYTF; DNA: TGTGCCAGCAGTTTAGGATGGGGGGCGTATGGCTACACCTTC
J: TRBJ1-5; D: NA; size: NA; V: TRBV5-1; CDR3: CATGPTHYSNQPQHF; DNA: TGCGCCACAGGACCCACCCATTATAGCAATCAGCCCCAGCATTTT
J: TRBJ2-3; D: TRBD2; size: NA; V: TRBV4-3; CDR3: CASSLPPLGTSGEGTDTQYF; DNA: TGCGCCAGCAGCCTCCCCCCCCTTGGGACTAGCGGGGAAGGGACAGATACGCAGTATTTT
J: TRBJ2-2; D: TRBD2; size: few; V: TRBV9; CDR3: CASSADTSGGPPNTGELFF; DNA: TGTGCCAGCAGCGCAGACACTAGCGGGGGGCCTCCGAACACCGGGGAGCTGTTTTTT
J: TRBJ2-1; D: NA; size: NA; V: TRBV5-1; CDR3: CASSVEGGNEQFF; DNA: TGCGCCAGCAGCGTGGAGGGTGGCAATGAGCAGTTCTTC